The rows below give T cell receptor beta chains drawn from one sample of a study of cytomegalovirus exposure and HLA in healthy donors. Here immunoSEQ multiplex PCR was the method, and the copy in TCRdb shows in-frame clones only, minus some. The data contain about 150,000 clones, approximately 80% of them singletons. Sequenced: PBMCs. These receptors all come from a woman aged 35 to 49 in good health and CMV-seronegative. CDR3s include the opening cysteine and the closing phenylalanine or tryptophan. The order of the fields is D gene, clone size, CDR3 length, J gene, V gene, CDR3 protein, CDR3 DNA. The D gene is left open where the match is weak. Not all rows give a size; the values are once, few, many and, for expanded clones, a class.

. | . | 19 | TRBJ2-1 | TRBV11-2 | CASKTYRGGAVSGYNEQFF | TGTGCCAGCAAAACCTATAGGGGGGGGGCGGTAAGCGGTTACAATGAGCAGTTCTTC
. | . | 14 | TRBJ2-7 | TRBV5-1 | CASRPRDTGYEQYF | TGCGCCAGCAGACCAAGGGACACTGGCTACGAGCAGTACTTC
TRBD2 | . | 15 | TRBJ2-1 | TRBV6-1 | CASISSGGSYNEQFF | TGTGCCAGCATATCGAGCGGGGGATCCTACAATGAGCAGTTCTTC
. | . | 16 | TRBJ2-3 | TRBV28 | CASSSPVRVRPDTQYF | TGTGCCAGCAGTTCCCCGGTGAGGGTAAGGCCAGATACGCAGTATTTT
. | . | 11 | TRBJ1-2 | TRBV2 | CASLGWGGYTF | TGTGCCAGCTTGGGGTGGGGCGGCTACACCTTC
. | once | 18 | TRBJ1-6 | TRBV27 | CASSLIRPQSSYNSPLHF | TGTGCCAGCAGTTTAATCAGGCCCCAAAGCTCCTATAATTCACCCCTCCACTTT
. | . | 14 | TRBJ1-1 | TRBV11-2 | CASSLDGRDTEAFF | TGTGCCAGCAGCTTAGATGGCCGGGACACTGAAGCTTTCTTT
. | once | 16 | TRBJ1-5 | TRBV2 | CASSEFVTSHGKSQHF | TGTGCCAGCAGTGAATTTGTGACGTCTCACGGGAAGTCCCAGCATTTT
TRBD1 | . | 15 | TRBJ1-1 | TRBV4-3 | CASSQKGTVNTEAFF | TGCGCCAGCAGCCAAAAAGGGACAGTGAACACTGAAGCTTTCTTT
TRBD1 | . | 13 | TRBJ2-7 | TRBV5-1 | CASSFRTGAEQYF | TGCGCCAGCAGCTTCCGGACAGGGGCCGAGCAGTACTTC
. | . | 15 | TRBJ2-7 | TRBV6-1 | CASSDEGRGSYEQYF | TGTGCCAGCAGTGACGAGGGCAGGGGTTCCTACGAGCAGTACTTC
. | . | 10 | TRBJ1-2 | TRBV20-1 | CSAGSGGYTF | TGCAGTGCAGGCAGCGGGGGCTACACCTTC
. | few | 14 | TRBJ1-5 | TRBV7-2 | CASSFSPEGQPQHF | TGTGCCAGCAGCTTTTCCCCCGAGGGACAGCCCCAGCATTTT
TRBD1 | few | 15 | TRBJ1-5 | TRBV25-1 | CASRMTGNSNQPQHF | TGTGCCAGCAGGATGACAGGGAATAGCAATCAGCCCCAGCATTTT
. | . | 15 | TRBJ1-3 | TRBV30 | CAWTLGSAGGNTIYF | TGTGCCTGGACCCTTGGGAGCGCAGGCGGAAACACCATATATTTT
TRBD2 | . | 14 | TRBJ2-1 | TRBV7-9 | CASSFGGGAAEQFF | TGTGCCAGCAGCTTTGGCGGGGGGGCCGCTGAGCAGTTCTTC
. | . | 14 | TRBJ1-2 | TRBV5-6 | CASKRQAWDYGYTF | TGTGCCAGCAAAAGACAGGCTTGGGATTATGGCTACACCTTC
TRBD1 | once | 14 | TRBJ1-2 | TRBV23-1 | CASSQRDRGYGYTF | TGCGCCAGCAGTCAACGGGACAGGGGCTATGGCTACACCTTC
. | . | 14 | TRBJ2-7 | TRBV28 | CASSLGGSIHEQYF | TGTGCCAGCAGTTTGGGGGGTTCAATCCACGAGCAGTACTTC
TRBD2 | few | 17 | TRBJ2-7 | TRBV6-1 | CASSEAWGSGISYEQYF | TGTGCCAGCAGTGAAGCCTGGGGTAGCGGGATATCCTACGAGCAGTACTTC
TRBD1 | . | 15 | TRBJ2-5 | TRBV2 | CASSRGTGAGETQYF | TGTGCCAGCAGCAGAGGGACAGGGGCGGGAGAGACCCAGTACTTC
. | few | 12 | TRBJ2-5 | TRBV28 | CASSLGYETQYF | TGTGCCAGCAGTCTAGGCTACGAGACCCAGTACTTC
. | . | 16 | TRBJ2-7 | TRBV4-2 | CASSHGGAVFSYEQYF | TGTGCCAGCAGCCACGGAGGGGCAGTCTTTTCCTACGAGCAGTACTTC
TRBD2 | . | 14 | TRBJ2-3 | TRBV5-6 | CASSFLAGVDTQYF | TGTGCCAGCAGCTTTCTAGCGGGAGTGGATACGCAGTATTTT
. | many | 13 | TRBJ2-7 | TRBV11-3 | CASSPTGRNEQYF | TGTGCCAGCAGCCCGACAGGGAGGAACGAGCAGTACTTC
. | . | 15 | TRBJ2-2 | TRBV6-1 | CASSEGAVRAGELFF | TGTGCCAGCAGTGAAGGGGCAGTCCGAGCCGGGGAGCTGTTTTTT
. | . | 17 | TRBJ1-6 | TRBV4-1 | CASSQVRGQGKNSPLHF | TGCGCCAGCAGCCAAGTCAGGGGTCAGGGGAAGAATTCACCCCTCCACTTT
. | . | 14 | TRBJ2-7 | TRBV4-3 | CASSQEDSSYEQYF | TGCGCCAGCAGCCAAGAAGACAGCTCCTACGAGCAGTACTTC
. | . | 15 | TRBJ2-7 | TRBV18 | CASSPGALPRNEQYF | TGTGCCAGCTCACCTGGGGCACTGCCGAGGAACGAGCAGTACTTC
TRBD1 | . | 15 | TRBJ2-1 | TRBV9 | CASSVVAGGYNEQFF | TGTGCCAGCAGCGTAGTGGCAGGGGGCTACAATGAGCAGTTCTTC
. | . | 17 | TRBJ2-2 | TRBV7-6 | CASSLESSGYSPGELFF | TGTGCCAGCAGCTTAGAGAGTTCCGGGTACTCACCCGGGGAGCTGTTTTTT
TRBD1 | . | 13 | TRBJ1-1 | TRBV4-1 | CASSPRTGGEVFF | TGCGCCAGCAGCCCACGGACAGGGGGAGAAGTTTTCTTT
. | few | 18 | TRBJ2-7 | TRBV11-1 | CASSLKVIVAGAPYEQYF | TGTGCCAGCAGCTTAAAGGTTATAGTCGCTGGGGCCCCATACGAGCAGTACTTC
TRBD2 | . | 19 | TRBJ2-3 | TRBV7-8 | CASSLETSGGVGFSDTQYF | TGTGCCAGCAGCTTAGAGACTAGCGGGGGGGTTGGGTTCTCAGATACGCAGTATTTT
. | . | 14 | TRBJ2-7 | TRBV18 | CASSPNRELREQYF | TGTGCCAGCTCACCAAACAGGGAGTTGAGGGAGCAGTACTTC
TRBD2 | . | 16 | TRBJ2-3 | TRBV10-3 | CAISGVGRAVSDTQYF | TGTGCCATCAGTGGGGTCGGGAGGGCCGTCTCCGATACGCAGTATTTT
TRBD1 | . | 15 | TRBJ1-5 | TRBV5-1 | CASSLETGGGQPQHF | TGCGCCAGCAGCTTGGAAACAGGGGGCGGTCAGCCCCAGCATTTT
TRBD2 | . | 15 | TRBJ2-5 | TRBV7-8 | CASSPHTGGGETQYF | TGTGCCAGCAGCCCCCATACTGGCGGGGGGGAGACCCAGTACTTC
TRBD1 | . | 16 | TRBJ2-3 | TRBV5-6 | CASSPGTGRFAYTQYF | TGTGCCAGCAGCCCCGGGACAGGGAGGTTTGCGTATACGCAGTATTTT
. | . | 16 | TRBJ2-3 | TRBV4-3 | CASSLSWGRGEDTQYF | TGCGCCAGCAGCCTTAGTTGGGGCAGGGGAGAAGATACGCAGTATTTT
. | . | 11 | TRBJ2-3 | TRBV6-1 | CASRATDTQYF | TGTGCCAGCAGGGCTACAGATACGCAGTATTTT
. | . | 15 | TRBJ1-5 | TRBV7-9 | CSSSSSRGPHQPQHF | TGTTCCAGCAGCTCATCAAGAGGGCCCCATCAGCCCCAGCATTTT
TRBD1 | . | 17 | TRBJ2-1 | TRBV9 | CASSLSPQGAGYNEQFF | TGTGCCAGCAGCCTATCACCACAGGGGGCAGGATACAATGAGCAGTTCTTC
. | . | 13 | TRBJ2-3 | TRBV28 | CASGLNARGTQYF | TGTGCCAGCGGTTTAAACGCTAGAGGGACGCAGTATTTT
TRBD1 | . | 16 | TRBJ1-1 | TRBV7-6 | CASSFRPGQGAFRAFF | TGTGCCAGCAGCTTTAGGCCCGGACAGGGGGCTTTTAGAGCTTTCTTT
. | few | 15 | TRBJ1-3 | TRBV2 | CASTVDRSSGNTIYF | TGTGCCAGCACCGTAGACAGGAGCTCTGGAAACACCATATATTTT
TRBD1 | . | 14 | TRBJ1-2 | TRBV10-3 | CATRQGLGVYGYTF | TGTGCCACCCGACAGGGTTTGGGGGTCTATGGCTACACCTTC
TRBD2 | . | 15 | TRBJ2-7 | TRBV29-1 | CSVEDPGGWSGEQYF | TGCAGCGTTGAGGACCCGGGGGGGTGGTCAGGCGAGCAGTACTTC
. | . | 12 | TRBJ2-2 | TRBV9 | CASSVVAGELFF | TGTGCCAGCAGCGTAGTAGCCGGGGAGCTGTTTTTT
. | . | 15 | TRBJ2-1 | TRBV7-2 | CASSLAGGTYNEQFF | TGTGCCAGCAGCTTAGCGGGAGGAACCTACAATGAGCAGTTCTTC
TRBD2 | once | 16 | TRBJ2-3 | TRBV7-9 | CSSSTSGRAFTDTQYF | TGTTCCAGCAGCACCAGCGGGAGGGCCTTCACAGATACGCAGTATTTT
. | . | 15 | TRBJ1-5 | TRBV6-5 | CASSPFEDSNQPQHF | TGTGCCAGCAGTCCGTTCGAGGATAGCAATCAGCCCCAGCATTTT